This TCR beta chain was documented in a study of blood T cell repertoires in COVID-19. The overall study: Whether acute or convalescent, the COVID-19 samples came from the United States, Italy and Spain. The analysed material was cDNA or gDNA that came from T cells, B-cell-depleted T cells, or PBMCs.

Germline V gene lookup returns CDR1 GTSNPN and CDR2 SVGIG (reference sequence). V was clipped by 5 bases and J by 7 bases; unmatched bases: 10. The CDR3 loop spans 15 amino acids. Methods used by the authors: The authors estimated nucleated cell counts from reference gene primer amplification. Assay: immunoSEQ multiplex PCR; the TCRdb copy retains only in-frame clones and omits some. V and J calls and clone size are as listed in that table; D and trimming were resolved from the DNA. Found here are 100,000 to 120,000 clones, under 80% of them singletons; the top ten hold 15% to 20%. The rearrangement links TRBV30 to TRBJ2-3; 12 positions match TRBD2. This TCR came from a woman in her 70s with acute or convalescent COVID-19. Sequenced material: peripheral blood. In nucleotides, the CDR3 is TGTGCCTGGGCGACTAGCGGGGGATCGGGTAATACGCAGTATTTT. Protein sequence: CAWATSGGSGNTQYF. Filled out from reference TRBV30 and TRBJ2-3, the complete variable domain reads SQTIHQWPATLVQPVGSPLSLECTVEGTSNPNLYWYRQAAGRGLQLLFYSVGIGQISSEVPQNLSASRPQDRQFILSSKKLLLSDSGFYLCAWATSGGSGNTQYFGPGTRLTVL.